This TCR beta chain was recorded in a study of human T cells and chemical hapten exposure (dated by TCRdb to the early 2020s). Broadly, across the study: Libraries were combined into a pool for sequencing, and differences in TCR yield between samples came mainly from small differences in library volumes within the pool. Peripheral blood TCR repertoire changes were tracked in vivo in alopecia patients during primary and secondary sensitization to the hapten diphenylcyclopropenone (DPC). From each blood RNA sample, both TCR alpha and TCR beta chains were sequenced. Overall results and qualifications from the work: After repeated subsampling, changes were observed in the strength of the expansion versus patch-test correlation and in the threshold at which the correlation became significant. DPC sensitization did not change the number of TCRs with a frequency above 1 in 1000, and there was no evidence of changes in global repertoire structure.

The library relied on RACE. Sequencing was performed on a NextSeq 500. Library preparation attached unique molecular identifiers to individual cDNA molecules for quantitative, reproducible TCR counting. The study's own analysis went as follows. Samples had a median of about 96,000 TCRs, with a range from roughly 23,224 to 700,000. V, J and CDR3 annotation of the TCR reads was carried out using the Decombinator software suite. Every sample was subsampled to the same number of TCRs (28,000) for the PS versus PT1 abundance plots. TCRs were defined as expanded if absent before sensitization and observed at least eight times at the 2-week time point. Starting from the raw public reads, TCRdb applied fastp trimming at Q25, assembled clones with MiXCR and retained in-frame beta chains. Rows are combined by CDR3 protein, so each entry shows the most common genes and DNA. The V and J calls were not made by the authors but by TCRdb's processing. The sample has 30,000 to 40,000 distinct CDR3 sequences on record, less than 6% of them singletons. The top ten clonotypes cover roughly 12% of the sample.

Based on the germline V gene, the CDR1 and CDR2 sequences are LGHNA and YSLEER. Inclusive of the bounding cysteine and phenylalanine, the CDR3 is 16 residues long. This entry keeps only the CDR3 DNA: 48 bases, framed from base 1. Unmatched junction bases come to 8, with V trimmed by 0 bases and J by 4 bases. This clonotype was found many times. Its target antigen remains unknown. No per-base quality is available; no much larger clone lies one base away. Interpreted using the paper, the time point label stands for: healthy volunteer bleed at 6 weeks. Total RNA was isolated from unfractionated whole blood collected in Tempus Blood RNA tubes. Roughly five healthy volunteers were used as TCR sequencing controls and were bled at day 0, 2 weeks and 6 weeks.

Sequencing input: whole blood. The rearrangement combines TRBV4-3 with TRBJ1-2, with 7 middle bases fitting TRBD1. The origin of this receptor is a human donor in good health. Some clones in this sample may be carry-over from other donors' samples. In nucleotide form, the sequence is TGCGCCAGCAGCCAAGAAAGGGCAGGGGGTCGCTATGGCTACACCTTC. It encodes CASSQERAGGRYGYTF.